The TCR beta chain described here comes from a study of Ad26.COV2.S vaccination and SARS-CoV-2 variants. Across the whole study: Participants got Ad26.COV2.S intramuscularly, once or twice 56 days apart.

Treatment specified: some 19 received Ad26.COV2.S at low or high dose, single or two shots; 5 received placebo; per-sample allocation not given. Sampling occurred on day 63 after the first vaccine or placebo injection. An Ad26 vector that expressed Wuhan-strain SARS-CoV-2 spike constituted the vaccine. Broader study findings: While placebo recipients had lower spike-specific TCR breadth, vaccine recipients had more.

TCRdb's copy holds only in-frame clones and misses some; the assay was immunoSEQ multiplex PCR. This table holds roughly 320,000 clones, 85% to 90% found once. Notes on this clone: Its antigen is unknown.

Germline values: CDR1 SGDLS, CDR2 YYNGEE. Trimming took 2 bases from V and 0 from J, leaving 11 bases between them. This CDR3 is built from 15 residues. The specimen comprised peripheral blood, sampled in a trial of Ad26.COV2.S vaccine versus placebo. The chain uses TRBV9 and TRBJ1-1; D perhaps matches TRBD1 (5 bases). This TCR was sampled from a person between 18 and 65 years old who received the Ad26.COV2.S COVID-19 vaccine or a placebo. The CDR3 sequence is CASSVGGGVNTEAFF. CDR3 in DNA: TGTGCCAGCAGCGTTGGGGGAGGAGTGAACACTGAAGCTTTCTTT.